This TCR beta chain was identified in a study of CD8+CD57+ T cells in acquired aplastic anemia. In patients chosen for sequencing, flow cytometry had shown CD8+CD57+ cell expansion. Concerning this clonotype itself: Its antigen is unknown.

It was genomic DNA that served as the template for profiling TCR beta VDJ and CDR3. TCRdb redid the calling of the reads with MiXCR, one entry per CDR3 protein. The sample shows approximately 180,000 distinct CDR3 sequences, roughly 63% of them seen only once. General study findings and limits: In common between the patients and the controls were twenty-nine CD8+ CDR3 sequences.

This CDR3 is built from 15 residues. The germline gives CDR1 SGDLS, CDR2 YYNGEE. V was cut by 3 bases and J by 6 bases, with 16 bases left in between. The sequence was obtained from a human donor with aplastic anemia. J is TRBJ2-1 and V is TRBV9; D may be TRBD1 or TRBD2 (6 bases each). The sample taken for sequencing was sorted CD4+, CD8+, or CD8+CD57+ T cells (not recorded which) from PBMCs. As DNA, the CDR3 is TGTGCCAGCAGCGAGTGGGGGCAGGGAGGCAATGAGCAGTTCTTC. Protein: CASSEWGQGGNEQFF.